This is a list of T cell receptor beta chains from one sample in a study of CD8+ T cells in alopecia areata. The data were produced by immunoSEQ multiplex PCR, yet TCRdb's version contains in-frame clones alone and is incomplete. The data contain around 190,000 clones, roughly 60% of them singletons. The sample was CD4+ T cells sorted from blood, taken at week 24, from a patient treated with tofacitinib. The origin of the receptors is a human donor with alopecia areata. The CDR3 runs from the conserved cysteine through the conserved F or W. The order of the fields is CDR3 DNA, CDR3 protein, clone size, V gene, J gene, D gene. D genes are given only for firm matches. The size field is filled for only some rows; it gives once, few, many or a size class.

CDR3 DNA: TGTGCCAGCAGCGTTCCGGGGGCAGTTGAGCAGTTCTTC; CDR3 protein: CASSVPGAVEQFF; clone size: .; V gene: TRBV9; J gene: TRBJ2-1; D gene: .
CDR3 DNA: TGCAGCGGCAGTCTCGGGGATACGCAGTATTTT; CDR3 protein: CSGSLGDTQYF; clone size: .; V gene: TRBV29-1; J gene: TRBJ2-3; D gene: .
CDR3 DNA: TGTGCCAGCAGTCCTTACAGGGGGCGTGGTGAGCAGTTCTTC; CDR3 protein: CASSPYRGRGEQFF; clone size: few; V gene: TRBV27; J gene: TRBJ2-1; D gene: TRBD1
CDR3 DNA: TGTGCCAGCAGAAAGACAGGGGGTATCGCAGATACGCAGTATTTT; CDR3 protein: CASRKTGGIADTQYF; clone size: .; V gene: TRBV6-4; J gene: TRBJ2-3; D gene: TRBD1
CDR3 DNA: TGTGCCTGGAGTGTAGAGGGGAGGTCAGATACGCAGTATTTT; CDR3 protein: CAWSVEGRSDTQYF; clone size: once; V gene: TRBV30; J gene: TRBJ2-3; D gene: .
CDR3 DNA: TGTGCCACCAGCAGATTGGGGGAGAAGGGGACCCAGTACTTC; CDR3 protein: CATSRLGEKGTQYF; clone size: few; V gene: TRBV15; J gene: TRBJ2-5; D gene: .
CDR3 DNA: TGCAGCGTCGCCTCGTGGAACACTGAAGCTTTCTTT; CDR3 protein: CSVASWNTEAFF; clone size: .; V gene: TRBV29-1; J gene: TRBJ1-1; D gene: .
CDR3 DNA: TGTGCCAGCAGGGGGGCTAGTAATCAGCCCCAGCATTTT; CDR3 protein: CASRGASNQPQHF; clone size: .; V gene: TRBV2; J gene: TRBJ1-5; D gene: .
CDR3 DNA: TGCAGCGTCCGAGTGAACACTGAAGCTTTCTTT; CDR3 protein: CSVRVNTEAFF; clone size: .; V gene: TRBV29-1; J gene: TRBJ1-1; D gene: .
CDR3 DNA: TGCGCCAGCAGCCAAGATTTGATTTCAGGCTCCGACTATGGCTACACCTTC; CDR3 protein: CASSQDLISGSDYGYTF; clone size: few; V gene: TRBV4-3; J gene: TRBJ1-2; D gene: .
CDR3 DNA: TGTGCCAGCAGCGGCCCGGGAGATACGCAGTATTTT; CDR3 protein: CASSGPGDTQYF; clone size: .; V gene: TRBV7-2; J gene: TRBJ2-3; D gene: .
CDR3 DNA: TGTGCCAGCAGTCTCCAGGGGGGGACCCAGTACTTC; CDR3 protein: CASSLQGGTQYF; clone size: .; V gene: TRBV27; J gene: TRBJ2-5; D gene: .
CDR3 DNA: TGCAGCGTCATCCTCCTGGGTCCCAATTCACCCCTCCACTTT; CDR3 protein: CSVILLGPNSPLHF; clone size: .; V gene: TRBV29-1; J gene: TRBJ1-6; D gene: .
CDR3 DNA: TGTGCCAGCAGCCAAGATTTATCGGATGGAAAACTGTTTTTT; CDR3 protein: CASSQDLSDGKLFF; clone size: few; V gene: TRBV14; J gene: TRBJ1-4; D gene: .
CDR3 DNA: TGTGCCACGAGTCGGTTCTCTGGGGCCAACGTCCTGACTTTC; CDR3 protein: CATSRFSGANVLTF; clone size: once; V gene: TRBV6-5; J gene: TRBJ2-6; D gene: .
CDR3 DNA: TGTGCCAGCAGTTACTCGTCACAGGGTCGTCCAGATACGCAGTATTTT; CDR3 protein: CASSYSSQGRPDTQYF; clone size: .; V gene: TRBV6-6; J gene: TRBJ2-3; D gene: .
CDR3 DNA: TGTGCCAGTGCCGGGACAGGGCGGTCCCATGAGCAGTTCTTC; CDR3 protein: CASAGTGRSHEQFF; clone size: few; V gene: TRBV25-1; J gene: TRBJ2-1; D gene: TRBD1
CDR3 DNA: TGTGCCAGCAGCCTAGGATCCGCTAGCGGCCGATCCTACAATGAGCAGTTCTTC; CDR3 protein: CASSLGSASGRSYNEQFF; clone size: .; V gene: TRBV14; J gene: TRBJ2-1; D gene: TRBD2
CDR3 DNA: TGTGCCAGCAGCTCCGATAATTCACCCCTCCACTTT; CDR3 protein: CASSSDNSPLHF; clone size: .; V gene: TRBV7-2; J gene: TRBJ1-6; D gene: .
CDR3 DNA: TGTGCCAGCAGCGTGGGGCAGACCCAAGAGACCCAGTACTTC; CDR3 protein: CASSVGQTQETQYF; clone size: .; V gene: TRBV9; J gene: TRBJ2-5; D gene: .
CDR3 DNA: TGTGCCAGCAGTCGACTAGCGGGGGAGACCCAGTACTTC; CDR3 protein: CASSRLAGETQYF; clone size: few; V gene: TRBV2; J gene: TRBJ2-5; D gene: TRBD2
CDR3 DNA: TGCAGCGTTGGAGTCCAGGGCGATGAGCCCCAGCATTTT; CDR3 protein: CSVGVQGDEPQHF; clone size: few; V gene: TRBV29-1; J gene: TRBJ1-5; D gene: .
CDR3 DNA: TGTGCCTGGAGCAGGGTAAATGGCTACACCTTC; CDR3 protein: CAWSRVNGYTF; clone size: .; V gene: TRBV30; J gene: TRBJ1-2; D gene: .
CDR3 DNA: TGTGCCAGCAGATACGCCGGGACAGGGGTAATCTATGGCTACACCTTC; CDR3 protein: CASRYAGTGVIYGYTF; clone size: .; V gene: TRBV6-5; J gene: TRBJ1-2; D gene: TRBD1
CDR3 DNA: TGTGCCACCAAGGGACAGAATTATAATTCACCCCTCCACTTT; CDR3 protein: CATKGQNYNSPLHF; clone size: .; V gene: TRBV15; J gene: TRBJ1-6; D gene: TRBD1
CDR3 DNA: TGCGCCAGCAGCTTAAATACGGGACCCGATGGCTACACCTTC; CDR3 protein: CASSLNTGPDGYTF; clone size: .; V gene: TRBV5-1; J gene: TRBJ1-2; D gene: .
CDR3 DNA: TGTGCCAGCAGCCAAGGCGGGAAAGAGACCCAGTACTTC; CDR3 protein: CASSQGGKETQYF; clone size: .; V gene: TRBV4-2; J gene: TRBJ2-5; D gene: .
CDR3 DNA: TGTGCCAGCTCACAAGGACAGGGAGGCACTGAAGCTTTCTTT; CDR3 protein: CASSQGQGGTEAFF; clone size: few; V gene: TRBV18; J gene: TRBJ1-1; D gene: TRBD1
CDR3 DNA: TGCAGCGCCCACAGGAACACTGAAGCTTTCTTT; CDR3 protein: CSAHRNTEAFF; clone size: .; V gene: TRBV29-1; J gene: TRBJ1-1; D gene: .
CDR3 DNA: TGCAGCGTGGGGGAGACAGGGGAGAATCAGCCCCAGCATTTT; CDR3 protein: CSVGETGENQPQHF; clone size: .; V gene: TRBV29-1; J gene: TRBJ1-5; D gene: TRBD1
CDR3 DNA: TGTGCCAGCAGGTCCGGGACGGCGACCTACAATGAGCAGTTCTTC; CDR3 protein: CASRSGTATYNEQFF; clone size: few; V gene: TRBV6-5; J gene: TRBJ2-1; D gene: .
CDR3 DNA: TGTGCCAGCAGTCCCGCGGGGGGAAAATATGGCTACACCTTC; CDR3 protein: CASSPAGGKYGYTF; clone size: .; V gene: TRBV6-5; J gene: TRBJ1-2; D gene: .
CDR3 DNA: TGCAGCGTCCTTACCGGGACAGAACCGAACACCGGGGAGCTGTTTTTT; CDR3 protein: CSVLTGTEPNTGELFF; clone size: .; V gene: TRBV29-1; J gene: TRBJ2-2; D gene: TRBD1
CDR3 DNA: TGCGCCAGCAGCCCGCCTATGACAGGAAGCTCCTACGAGCAGTACTTC; CDR3 protein: CASSPPMTGSSYEQYF; clone size: .; V gene: TRBV5-1; J gene: TRBJ2-7; D gene: .
CDR3 DNA: TGTGCCGGCTCGAGGACGGGGGGGCAAGAGACCCAGTACTTC; CDR3 protein: CAGSRTGGQETQYF; clone size: .; V gene: TRBV5-4; J gene: TRBJ2-5; D gene: TRBD2
CDR3 DNA: TGTGCCAGCAGTCGAAGCGGACCCACCGGGCGGTACTTC; CDR3 protein: CASSRSGPTGRYF; clone size: .; V gene: TRBV5-6; J gene: TRBJ2-7; D gene: .
CDR3 DNA: TGTGCCAGCAGTTTCGGGGGAACGTTGTGGGAGCAGTTCTTC; CDR3 protein: CASSFGGTLWEQFF; clone size: once; V gene: TRBV28; J gene: TRBJ2-1; D gene: .
CDR3 DNA: TGTGCCTGGAGTCGCCTCTCTGGTGGTGAAAAACTGTTTTTT; CDR3 protein: CAWSRLSGGEKLFF; clone size: .; V gene: TRBV30; J gene: TRBJ1-4; D gene: .
CDR3 DNA: TGTGCCTGGAGTGTACTGGCAGGGAACATTCAGTACTTC; CDR3 protein: CAWSVLAGNIQYF; clone size: few; V gene: TRBV30; J gene: TRBJ2-4; D gene: .
CDR3 DNA: TGTGCCTGGAGCTCTGGCGGGACAGGGGTTTCACCCCTCCACTTT; CDR3 protein: CAWSSGGTGVSPLHF; clone size: few; V gene: TRBV30; J gene: TRBJ1-6; D gene: TRBD1
CDR3 DNA: TGTGCCAGCAGCTCGCAGGGCTACGAGCAGTACTTC; CDR3 protein: CASSSQGYEQYF; clone size: .; V gene: TRBV7-2; J gene: TRBJ2-7; D gene: .
CDR3 DNA: TGCAGCGTTGGCTACAGGATGAACACTGAAGCTTTCTTT; CDR3 protein: CSVGYRMNTEAFF; clone size: .; V gene: TRBV29-1; J gene: TRBJ1-1; D gene: .
CDR3 DNA: TGCGCCAGCAGCCAAGTGGGATCGGGACAGGGCACAGATACGCAGTATTTT; CDR3 protein: CASSQVGSGQGTDTQYF; clone size: .; V gene: TRBV4-3; J gene: TRBJ2-3; D gene: TRBD1
CDR3 DNA: TGTGCCTGGAGTGTACTCGGCGAGCAGTACTTC; CDR3 protein: CAWSVLGEQYF; clone size: .; V gene: TRBV30; J gene: TRBJ2-7; D gene: .
CDR3 DNA: TGCGCCAGCAGCGTGGGAGGAGGGGATACGCAGTATTTT; CDR3 protein: CASSVGGGDTQYF; clone size: .; V gene: TRBV5-1; J gene: TRBJ2-3; D gene: .
CDR3 DNA: TGTGCCACCAGCAGAGATCTAGCAGGGACCTATGGCTACACCTTC; CDR3 protein: CATSRDLAGTYGYTF; clone size: .; V gene: TRBV15; J gene: TRBJ1-2; D gene: .
CDR3 DNA: TGCAGCGTTGATCGCGGGACCCACACCGGGGAGCTGTTTTTT; CDR3 protein: CSVDRGTHTGELFF; clone size: .; V gene: TRBV29-1; J gene: TRBJ2-2; D gene: .
CDR3 DNA: TGCGCCAGCAGCTTGGATTTCCAGACAAAACTGTTTTTT; CDR3 protein: CASSLDFQTKLFF; clone size: few; V gene: TRBV5-1; J gene: TRBJ1-4; D gene: .
CDR3 DNA: TGTGCCAGCAGCTCTTACCCGGGACAGGGGATCTACGAGCAGTACTTC; CDR3 protein: CASSSYPGQGIYEQYF; clone size: .; V gene: TRBV7-2; J gene: TRBJ2-7; D gene: TRBD1
CDR3 DNA: TGCAGTGCTGGGACGTACGAGCAGTACTTC; CDR3 protein: CSAGTYEQYF; clone size: .; V gene: TRBV20-1; J gene: TRBJ2-7; D gene: .
CDR3 DNA: TGTGCCAGCAGCATAAGTGGGCTTTCTTACGAGCAGTACTTC; CDR3 protein: CASSISGLSYEQYF; clone size: .; V gene: TRBV9; J gene: TRBJ2-7; D gene: .
CDR3 DNA: TGTGCCAGCAGTTACTCGAGTGAGACTGAAGCTTTCTTT; CDR3 protein: CASSYSSETEAFF; clone size: .; V gene: TRBV6-5; J gene: TRBJ1-1; D gene: .
CDR3 DNA: TGTGCCACCGGCGGGCAGAAAAACACCGGGGAGCTGTTTTTT; CDR3 protein: CATGGQKNTGELFF; clone size: few; V gene: TRBV30; J gene: TRBJ2-2; D gene: .
CDR3 DNA: TGTGCCAGCAGCTTCATTCGTCCAGGACTCGGGGGGGCGACAGATACGCAGTATTTT; CDR3 protein: CASSFIRPGLGGATDTQYF; clone size: .; V gene: TRBV5-6; J gene: TRBJ2-3; D gene: TRBD2
CDR3 DNA: TGTGCCATCTACGGGGGAAACTATGGCTACACCTTC; CDR3 protein: CAIYGGNYGYTF; clone size: .; V gene: TRBV10-3; J gene: TRBJ1-2; D gene: .